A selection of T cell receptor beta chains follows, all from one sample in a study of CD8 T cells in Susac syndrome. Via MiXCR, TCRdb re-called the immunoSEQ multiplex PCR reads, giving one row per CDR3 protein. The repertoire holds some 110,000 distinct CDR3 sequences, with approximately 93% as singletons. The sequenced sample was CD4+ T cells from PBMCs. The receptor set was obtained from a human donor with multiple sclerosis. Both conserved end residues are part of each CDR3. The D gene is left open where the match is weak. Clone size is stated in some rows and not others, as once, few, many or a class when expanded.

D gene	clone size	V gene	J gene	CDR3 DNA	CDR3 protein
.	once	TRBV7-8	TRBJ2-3	TGTGCCAGCAGCCGGTCATTCACAGATACGCAGTATTTT	CASSRSFTDTQYF
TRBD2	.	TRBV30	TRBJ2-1	TGTGCCTGGAATTTGGCGGGGGGGCAGAGTGAGCAGTTCTTC	CAWNLAGGQSEQFF
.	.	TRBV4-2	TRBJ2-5	TGTGCCAGCAGCCAAGATCCAGAGGAGACCCAGTACTTC	CASSQDPEETQYF
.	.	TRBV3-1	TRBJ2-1	TGTGCCAGCAGCCAAGATCGCTCCGGGGATGAGCAGTTCTTC	CASSQDRSGDEQFF
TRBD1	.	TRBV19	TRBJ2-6	TGTGCCAGTACTTCCCGACGAGGGGGGACAGGGGGCTCTGGGGCCAACGTCCTGACTTTC	CASTSRRGGTGGSGANVLTF
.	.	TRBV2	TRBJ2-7	TGTGCCAGCAACCGGGACCTCTACGAGCAGTACTTC	CASNRDLYEQYF
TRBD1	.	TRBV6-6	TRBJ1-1	TGTGCCAGCAGTTACCCTCGGACAGGGGCGAATGAAGCTTTCTTT	CASSYPRTGANEAFF
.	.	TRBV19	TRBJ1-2	TGTGCCAGTACTCAGACCGGAGGGAACTATGGCTACACCTTC	CASTQTGGNYGYTF
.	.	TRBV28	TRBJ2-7	TGTGCCAGCAGTGTAAACTACGAGCAGTACTTC	CASSVNYEQYF
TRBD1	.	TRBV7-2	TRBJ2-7	TGTGCCAGCAGCTTACTTGCAGGGGGTTTAGGTGAGCAGTACTTC	CASSLLAGGLGEQYF
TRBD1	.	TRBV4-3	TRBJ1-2	TGCGCCAGCAGCCACCGGGGACGACAGGGCGAAGTTGGCTACACCTTC	CASSHRGRQGEVGYTF
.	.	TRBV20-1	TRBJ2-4	TGCAGTGCTAGAGGTGCGGCCTATAGCATTCAGTACTTC	CSARGAAYSIQYF
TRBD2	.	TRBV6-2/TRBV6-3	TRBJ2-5	TGTGCCAGCAGCGGACTAGCGGGGGAACAAGAGACCCAGTACTTC	CASSGLAGEQETQYF
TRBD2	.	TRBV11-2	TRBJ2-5	TGTGCCAGCAGCTCTACACCGCTAGCGGATGAGACCCAGTACTTC	CASSSTPLADETQYF
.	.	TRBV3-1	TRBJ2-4	TGTGCCAGCAGCCAAGGGGAAAAGGGGAACATTCAGTACTTC	CASSQGEKGNIQYF